What follows is one T cell receptor beta chain and its context. What it binds is unknown. The record originates from a study of PD-L1 blockade in urothelial cancer. Study summary: About nine tenths of the roughly 30 patients were men who had bladder-origin urothelial cancer. Blood drawn 3 weeks (second dose) and 6 weeks after treatment start was analyzed.

Study-level results: Tumor-associated blood clones were expanded more by durable-benefit patients at 3 weeks.

The junction had 7 bases not matched to a gene; V was cut back by 5 bases and J by 10 bases. The CDR3 covers 14 residues. Germline loops: CDR1 SGHVS, CDR2 FNYEAQ. Profiled with immunoSEQ multiplex PCR; TCRdb holds only in-frame clones, not every one. This repertoire shows about 100,000 clones, approximately 91% found once; its top ten account for over 0.8%. Each patient contributed between 1 and 8 total time points of blood mononuclear cells, pretreatment and during treatment. Sequencing used PBMCs, obtained around atezolizumab (anti-PD-L1) treatment. The clonotype comes from a woman at least 80 years old with urothelial cancer. The rearrangement joins TRBV7-6 to TRBJ1-4, with 10 positions matching TRBD1. The CDR3 loop is CASSLGTGDRKLFF. CDR3 coding DNA: TGTGCCAGCAGCCTTGGGACAGGGGACCGAAAACTGTTTTTT.